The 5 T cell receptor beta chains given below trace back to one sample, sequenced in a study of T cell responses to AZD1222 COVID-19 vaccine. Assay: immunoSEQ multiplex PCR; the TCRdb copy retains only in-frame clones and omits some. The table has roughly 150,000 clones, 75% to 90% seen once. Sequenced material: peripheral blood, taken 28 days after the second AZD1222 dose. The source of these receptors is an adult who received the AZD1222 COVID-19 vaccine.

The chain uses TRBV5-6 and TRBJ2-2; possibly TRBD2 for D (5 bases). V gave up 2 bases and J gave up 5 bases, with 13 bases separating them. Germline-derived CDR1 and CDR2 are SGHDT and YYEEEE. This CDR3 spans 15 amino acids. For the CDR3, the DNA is TGTGCCAGCAGCTTCAAGCAGCCGGGGACCGGGGAGCTGTTTTTT. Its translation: CASSFKQPGTGELFF. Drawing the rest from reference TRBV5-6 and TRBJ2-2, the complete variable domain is DAGVTQSPTHLIKTRGQQVTLRCSPKSGHDTVSWYQQALGQGPQFIFQYYEEEERQRGNFPDRFSGHQFPNYSSELNVNALLLGDSALYLCASSFKQPGTGELFFGEGSRLTVL.

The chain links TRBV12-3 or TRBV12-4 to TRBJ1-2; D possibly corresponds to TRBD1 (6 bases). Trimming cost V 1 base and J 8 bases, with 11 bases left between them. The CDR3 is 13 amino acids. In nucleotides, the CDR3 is TGTGCCAGCAGTTTAGGGGGGCGAAAAGGCTACACCTTC. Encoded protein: CASSLGGRKGYTF.

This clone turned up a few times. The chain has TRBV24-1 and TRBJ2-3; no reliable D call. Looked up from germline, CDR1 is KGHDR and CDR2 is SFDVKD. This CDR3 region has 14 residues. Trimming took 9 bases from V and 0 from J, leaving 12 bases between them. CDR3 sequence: CATASGGSTDTQYF. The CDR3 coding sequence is TGTGCCACCGCTTCAGGCGGTAGCACAGATACGCAGTATTTT.

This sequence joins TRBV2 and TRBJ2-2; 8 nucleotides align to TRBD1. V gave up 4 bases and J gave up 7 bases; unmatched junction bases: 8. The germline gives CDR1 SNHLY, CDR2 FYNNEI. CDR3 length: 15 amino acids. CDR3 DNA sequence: TGTGCCAGCAGTGTGGACAGGGTCCAAGGCGGGGAGCTGTTTTTT. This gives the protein CASSVDRVQGGELFF.

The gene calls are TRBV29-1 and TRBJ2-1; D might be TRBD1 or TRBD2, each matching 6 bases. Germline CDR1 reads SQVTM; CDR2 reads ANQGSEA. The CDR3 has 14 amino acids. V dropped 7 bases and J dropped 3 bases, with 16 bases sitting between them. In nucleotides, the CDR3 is TGCAGCGCTACACAAGGGGGGAGCTACAATGAGCAGTTCTTC. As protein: CSATQGGSYNEQFF.